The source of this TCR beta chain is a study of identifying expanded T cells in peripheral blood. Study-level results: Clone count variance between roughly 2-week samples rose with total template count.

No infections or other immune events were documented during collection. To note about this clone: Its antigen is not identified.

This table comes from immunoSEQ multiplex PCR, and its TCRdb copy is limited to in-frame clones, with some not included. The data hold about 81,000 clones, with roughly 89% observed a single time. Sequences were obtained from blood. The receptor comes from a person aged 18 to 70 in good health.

The CDR3 nucleotides are TGCGCCAGCAGTGGTAACGGGACCTACAATGAGCAGTTCTTC. Translated, it gives CASSGNGTYNEQFF. V gene TRBV10-1 combines with J gene TRBJ2-1; maybe TRBD2 (5 bases). The CDR3 has 14 residues. V was pared by 4 bases and J by 2 bases, with 9 bases between. CDR1 and CDR2 from the germline V gene are WNHNN and SYGVQD (reference sequence).